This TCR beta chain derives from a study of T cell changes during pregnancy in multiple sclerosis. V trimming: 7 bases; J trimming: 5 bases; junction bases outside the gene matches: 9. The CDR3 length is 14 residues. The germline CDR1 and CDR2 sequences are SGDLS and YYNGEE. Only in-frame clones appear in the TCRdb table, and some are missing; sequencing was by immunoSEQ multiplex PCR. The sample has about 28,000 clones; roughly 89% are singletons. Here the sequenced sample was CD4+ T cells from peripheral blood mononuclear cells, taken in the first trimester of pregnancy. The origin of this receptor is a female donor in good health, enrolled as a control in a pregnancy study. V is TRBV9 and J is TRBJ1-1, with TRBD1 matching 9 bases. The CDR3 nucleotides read TGTGCCAGCGGAAACAGGGGGCACTGGACTGAAGCTTTCTTT. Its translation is CASGNRGHWTEAFF.